This T cell receptor (beta chain) was observed in a study of blood T cell repertoires in COVID-19. The count of this clone is one. TCRdb keeps only in-frame clones here, not all; method: immunoSEQ multiplex PCR. The sample contains about 380,000 clones, about 88% of which appear only once. Germline loops: CDR1 SGHRS, CDR2 YFSETQ. CDR3 length: 14 residues. V shed 0 bases and J 13 bases; nucleotides not matched to a gene: 4. Sequenced: PBMCs or T cells enriched from blood (not recorded which). The rearrangement uses TRBV5-1 and TRBJ1-6; 10 nucleotides align to TRBD1. The clonotype comes from a woman between 18 and 29 years old who had recovered from COVID-19. The CDR3 DNA reads as TGCGCCAGCAGCTTGGGGACAGGGGGAAGGCCCCTCCACTTT. It is translated as CASSLGTGGRPLHF.